This TCR beta chain was captured by sequencing in a study of CXCR3-negative and CXCR3-positive naive CD8 T cells. Study-wide points: No difference in surface CD5 was seen between naive subsets, and TCR strength was inferred from TRB CDR3 properties. Naive cells that were CXCR3-positive had more hydrophobic TRB CDR3s (compared with CXCR3-negative naive cells).

The TRB cDNA libraries were prepared by 5' RACE with UMI labels. Reanalyzing the 5' RACE reads, TCRdb keeps one entry per CDR3 protein, without DNA. This repertoire includes roughly 6,000 distinct CDR3 sequences. Comments on this clonotype: What it binds is unknown.

This sequence originates from a human donor in good health. Some clones in this sample may be carry-over from other donors' samples. The source material was naive CXCR3+ CD8+ T cells from blood. Subset meaning: CD45RO-CCR7+CD27+CD95- naive CD8+ T cells expressing CXCR3 (TNR3+).

The CDR3 region is CASSPFQGAGPQFF. This rearrangement joins TRBV9 to TRBJ2-1; the D call from TCRdb, TRBD1, cannot be confirmed without DNA. The CDR3 sequence is 14 residues long. Per the germline V gene, CDR1 is SGDLS and CDR2 is YYNGEE.